This TCR beta chain was sequenced during a study of spatial heterogeneity in lung cancer. This clonotype occurred many times. TCRdb re-called the 5' RACE reads with MiXCR, one entry per CDR3 protein. The data hold roughly 50,000 distinct CDR3 sequences, with about 7.4% observed a single time. Time point meaning: sample taken at primary tumor resection. Unsorted whole RNA of tumor, nontumor lung or frozen PBMC was sequenced. This material consisted of PBMCs, taken at surgery. The receptor comes from a female donor with early-stage non-small cell lung cancer.

CDR3 sequence reads: CASSHTSGGTTDTQYF. The CDR3 DNA reads TGTGCCAGCAGCCACACTAGCGGGGGGACAACAGATACGCAGTATTTT. The chain employs TRBV7-9 and TRBJ2-3, with 12 bases that match TRBD2. J was trimmed by 3 bases and V by 5 bases; bases with no gene match: 6. The CDR3 covers 16 residues. Per the germline V gene, CDR1 is SEHNR and CDR2 is FQNEAQ (reference sequence).